This T cell receptor (beta chain) derives from a study of T cell responses to AZD1222 COVID-19 vaccine. Broader study findings: None of the repertoires were sampled until the peak T cell response had passed. Spike-specific TCR repertoires showed rising breadth and depth after two AZD1222 doses.

Using immunoSEQ multiplex PCR, the repertoire was profiled, and TCRdb retains in-frame clones only, with some absent. The sample includes around 100,000 clones, 85% to 95% of them seen just once. To note about this clone: Its cognate antigen is unknown.

The germline V gene has CDR1 WNHNN and CDR2 SYGVQD (reference sequence). The V end was cut by 1 base, the J end by 6 bases, with 10 bases between. The CDR3 totals 14 residues. The TCR comes from an adult in good health. The sample consisted of peripheral blood, taken on day 0 of AZD1222 vaccination. The chain uses TRBV10-1 and TRBJ2-1; possibly TRBD2 for D (6 bases). The CDR3 DNA sequence: TGCGCCAGCAGTGAGTTCCTAGCGTCCAATGAGCAGTTCTTC. This codes for CASSEFLASNEQFF.